Below are 21 T cell receptor beta chains sequenced from a single sample in a study of blood T cell repertoires in COVID-19. Generated by immunoSEQ multiplex PCR, the TCRdb table keeps only in-frame clones and is missing some. Counted here are 240,000 or so clones, 88% occurring once; the ten biggest clones make up about 1%. Sample: peripheral blood. All receptors derive from a woman aged 40-49 years who had recovered from COVID-19.

The rearrangement joins TRBV5-1 to TRBJ2-2; D may be TRBD2 (5 bases). This CDR3 comprises 15 residues. V was shortened by 4 bases and J by 5 bases, with 15 bases between the two germline ends. The V gene's germline CDR1 is SGHRS and CDR2 YFSETQ. In DNA, the CDR3 is TGCGCCAGCAGCCAGAGGCTCGGGGAGACCGGGGAGCTGTTTTTT. Translated: CASSQRLGETGELFF.

The rearrangement joins TRBV11-2 to TRBJ2-3, with D possibly matching TRBD2 (5 bases). Germline V gene sequence: CDR1 SGHAT, CDR2 FQNNGV. V lost 4 bases and J 4 bases, leaving 18 bases between the germline ends. This CDR3 is built from 16 residues. This CDR3 reads CASSSGLSGRADTQYF. The CDR3 DNA reads as TGTGCCAGCAGCTCCGGACTGTCGGGTCGCGCAGATACGCAGTATTTT. Supplemented by reference TRBV11-2 and TRBJ2-3, the full variable domain reads EAGVAQSPRYKIIEKRQSVAFWCNPISGHATLYWYQQILGQGPKLLIQFQNNGVVDDSQLPKDRFSAERLKGVDSTLKIQPAKLEDSAVYLCASSSGLSGRADTQYFGPGTRLTVL.

In its sample, this clone was seen once. The chain combines TRBV11-3 with TRBJ2-5, with TRBD2 identical over 8 bases. The CDR3 has 16 residues. The V and J ends lost 5 bases and 5 bases, in that order; junction bases with no gene match: 13. Germline assignment: CDR1 SGHNT and CDR2 YENEEA. The CDR3 DNA reads as TGTGCCAGCAGCCCCCCAAAGGCGGGCGGGGGGGAGACCCAGTACTTC. Protein sequence: CASSPPKAGGGETQYF.

CDR3 protein: CASSSTQASPYIGQYF. DNA of the CDR3: TGTGCCAGCAGTTCGACGCAGGCGTCCCCCTACATTGGGCAGTACTTC. The rearrangement links TRBV6-5 to TRBJ2-7; D remains ambiguous. The V and J ends lost 4 bases and 9 bases respectively, with 25 bases between them. The CDR3 is made up of 16 amino acids. Per the germline V gene, CDR1 is MNHEY and CDR2 is SVGAGI.

This clone was picked up a small number of times. V gene TRBV27 combines with J gene TRBJ2-2; 10 bases align to TRBD2. The CDR3 extends over 15 amino acids. CDR1 MNHEY and CDR2 SMNVEV come from the germline V gene (reference sequence). The trim removed 5 bases at V and 9 bases at J, leaving 9 bases unmatched. Here the CDR3 DNA reads TGTGCCAGCAGTAGCGGGAGGGCTTCTGGACGGGAGCTGTTTTTT. Translation gives CASSSGRASGRELFF.

This rearrangement joins TRBV4-2 to TRBJ2-7, with TRBD2 matching over 10 bases. The CDR3 has 17 amino acids. Germline CDR1 and CDR2: LGHNA and YNFKEQ. V lost 1 base and J lost 3; bases outside the gene matches: 9. The CDR3 DNA sequence: TGTGCCAGCAGCCAAGGGACTAGCGGCCCCGCGGGCTACGAGCAGTACTTC. Protein sequence: CASSQGTSGPAGYEQYF.

The rearrangement joins TRBV24-1 to TRBJ2-7; no firm D call. This CDR3 is 12 amino acids long. V was trimmed by 4 bases and J by 4 bases, leaving 7 bases between them. Germline V gene lookup returns CDR1 KGHDR and CDR2 SFDVKD. The CDR3 protein is CATSDPSYEQYF. In DNA form, the CDR3 reads TGTGCCACCAGTGACCCCTCGTACGAGCAGTACTTC.

A remark on this clone: Distinct nucleotide sequences in the sample also encode this CDR3. The chain recombines TRBV6-5 with TRBJ1-6; D is perhaps TRBD1 (6 bases). The V end was cut by 0 bases, the J end by 7 bases, with 10 bases between. Germline CDR1 MNHEY, CDR2 SVGAGI. The CDR3 covers 15 residues. The CDR3 DNA reads as TGTGCCAGCAGTTACTCGAGTCAGGGGAATTCACCCCTCCACTTT. This gives the protein CASSYSSQGNSPLHF.

J is TRBJ2-3 and V is TRBV7-8; D gene ambiguous. This CDR3 is built from 15 residues. CDR1 and CDR2 (germline): SGHVS, FQNEAQ. The V gene lost 1 base and the J gene lost 2 bases, with 10 bases spanning the gap. DNA of the CDR3: TGTGCCAGCAGCTTAGATGGCCAACCCACAGATACGCAGTATTTT. Translated: CASSLDGQPTDTQYF.

This sequence joins TRBV14 and TRBJ1-1; D might be TRBD1 (5 bases). Germline V gene lookup returns CDR1 SGHDN and CDR2 FVKESK. With 6 bases removed from V and 1 base from J, the gap between germline ends came to 9 bases. This CDR3 contains 13 residues. The CDR3 loop is CASSWGRNTEAFF. CDR3 DNA sequence: TGTGCCAGCAGTTGGGGCAGGAACACTGAAGCTTTCTTT. Full variable domain (missing parts from reference TRBV14 and TRBJ1-1): EAGVTQFPSHSVIEKGQTVTLRCDPISGHDNLYWYRRVMGKEIKFLLHFVKESKQDESGMPNNRFLAERTGGTYSTLKVQPAELEDSGVYFCASSWGRNTEAFFGQGTRLTVV.

The J gene is TRBJ2-2, the V gene TRBV11-2; 7 bases align to TRBD1. CDR3 length equals 14 residues. V lost 5 bases, J lost 6 bases, and 6 bases stayed unmatched. Germline V gene sequence: CDR1 SGHAT, CDR2 FQNNGV. CDR3 sequence reads: CASSQRQGSGELFF. CDR3 sequence (DNA): TGTGCCAGCAGCCAGAGACAGGGATCCGGGGAGCTGTTTTTT.

V is TRBV2 and J is TRBJ2-3; the match to TRBD2 covers 8 bases. CDR3 size: 18 residues. Germline V gene sequence: CDR1 SNHLY, CDR2 FYNNEI. Germline trimming cut 8 bases from V and 1 base from J; bases unmatched to any gene: 17. The CDR3 DNA reads TGTGCCAGCCACCAACGGCCAATCACTAGCGGCCGCACAGATACGCAGTATTTT. Its protein product is CASHQRPITSGRTDTQYF.

This clone was recorded at least ten times. The V gene is TRBV11-3, the J gene TRBJ1-6; D not certain. Trimming removed 5 bases from V and 9 bases from J, with 17 bases in between. The CDR3 runs 15 residues. Germline values: CDR1 SGHNT, CDR2 YENEEA. The CDR3 DNA reads TGTGCCAGCAGCCCCCGTCTTCAGTTGGTTTCACCCCTCCACTTT. Protein product: CASSPRLQLVSPLHF.

V is TRBV5-1 and J is TRBJ1-2; D may be TRBD1 (6 bases). The CDR3 spans 13 residues. Trimming left V 4 bases short and J 3 bases short, with 10 bases between. Germline CDR1 is SGHRS and CDR2 is YFSETQ. The CDR3 nucleotides read TGCGCCAGCAGCGCGGCAGGGGACTATGGCTACACCTTC. Protein: CASSAAGDYGYTF.

V is TRBV7-2 and J is TRBJ1-5; 9 bases map to TRBD1. CDR3 length: 15 residues. Looked up from germline, CDR1 is SGHTA and CDR2 is FQGNSA. Germline trimming cut 5 bases from V and 2 bases from J; bases unmatched to any gene: 4. The CDR3 reads CASSPDRGGNQPQHF. Here the CDR3 DNA reads TGTGCCAGCAGCCCGGACAGGGGAGGCAATCAGCCCCAGCATTTT.

The rearrangement joins TRBV5-1 to TRBJ2-5; 10 positions match TRBD1. CDR3 length: 13 residues. Unmatched junction bases numbered 2, after V lost 4 bases and J lost 5 bases. CDR1 SGHRS and CDR2 YFSETQ come from the germline V gene. The CDR3 DNA sequence: TGCGCCAGCAGCGTGGGACAGGGGGAGACCCAGTACTTC. Protein product: CASSVGQGETQYF.

The chain carries TRBV4-1 and TRBJ2-1; TRBD1 matches at 10 bases. CDR3 size: 18 residues. The germline V gene encodes CDR1 MGHRA and CDR2 YSYEKL. The V segment lost 1 base and the J segment 7 bases; nucleotides outside the gene matches: 13. CDR3 in amino acids: CASSQVPTTGGSRNEQFF. CDR3 DNA: TGCGCCAGCAGCCAAGTACCCACGACAGGGGGCTCAAGGAATGAGCAGTTCTTC.

The chain employs TRBV6-2 or TRBV6-3 and TRBJ2-1; 7 positions agree with TRBD1. This CDR3 comprises 17 residues. Germline CDR1 reads MNHEY; CDR2 reads SVGEGT. The trim removed 1 base at V and 0 bases at J, leaving 6 bases unmatched. CDR3 DNA: TGTGCCAGCAGTTACTTGACAGGGTTAAGCTCCTACAATGAGCAGTTCTTC. It codes for CASSYLTGLSSYNEQFF.

This chain's CDR3 is CASSPWGGRDKPWDTEAFF. DNA for the CDR3: TGTGCCAGTAGCCCCTGGGGGGGCAGGGACAAACCTTGGGACACTGAAGCTTTCTTT. The rearrangement joins TRBV19 to TRBJ1-1, with a tentative D call TRBD1 (6 bases). Per germline, CDR1 LNHDA and CDR2 SQIVND (reference sequence). The V gene lost 6 bases and the J gene lost 3 bases, with 29 bases spanning the gap. CDR3 length: 19 residues.

The chain couples TRBV7-9 to TRBJ2-6; 10 nucleotides align to TRBD1. The CDR3 has 18 residues. Germline CDR1 SEHNR, CDR2 FQNEAQ (reference sequence). The V segment lost 3 bases and the J segment 2 bases; nucleotides outside the gene matches: 7. This chain's CDR3 is CASSFRDRGLPGANVLTF. The CDR3 DNA is TGTGCCAGCAGCTTCCGGGACAGGGGCCTGCCTGGGGCCAACGTCCTGACTTTC.

The V gene is TRBV7-2, the J gene TRBJ2-2; D not certain. Between the trimmed V and J ends, which lost 3 bases and 5 bases, there was a span of 13 bases. CDR1 and CDR2 from the germline V gene are SGHTA and FQGNSA. The CDR3 is 15 residues long. The CDR3 is CASSLVPHTTGELFF. The CDR3 bases are TGTGCCAGCAGCTTGGTCCCCCACACGACCGGGGAGCTGTTTTTT. The entire variable domain, with the rest obtained from reference TRBV7-2 and TRBJ2-2, is as follows: GAGVSQSPSNKVTEKGKDVELRCDPISGHTALYWYRQSLGQGLEFLIYFQGNSAPDKSGLPSDRFSAERTGGSVSTLTIQRTQQEDSAVYLCASSLVPHTTGELFFGEGSRLTVL.